The rows below give T cell receptor beta chains drawn from one sample of a study of T cell repertoires in cytomegalovirus infection. TCRdb processed the reads anew with MiXCR; each CDR3 protein has one entry. Among more than 300,000 distinct CDR3 sequences listed, roughly a third were seen once. Their specific antigens are unknown. Material: cultured PBMCs, obtained from culture after CMV antigen stimulation. The receptors stem from a human donor in good health (CMV status not recorded). Some clones in this sample may be carry-over from other donors' samples. Each CDR3 is given with its conserved first and last residue. Fields, in order: V gene, J gene, clone size, CDR3 length, D gene, CDR3 DNA, CDR3 protein. The D gene is left open where the match is weak. A row's size may be missing; if present it is once, few, many or a size class.

v_gene: TRBV19; j_gene: TRBJ1-1; abundance: .; len: 13; d_gene: TRBD1; CDR3nt: TGTGCCAGCAGACAGGGGTTTGATACTGAAGCTTTCTTT; CDR3aa: CASRQGFDTEAFF
v_gene: TRBV4-3; j_gene: TRBJ2-1; abundance: .; len: 17; d_gene: .; CDR3nt: TGCGCCAGCAGCCAAGATCCTATAGGGAGCTCCTACAATGAGCAGTTCTTC; CDR3aa: CASSQDPIGSSYNEQFF
v_gene: TRBV29-1; j_gene: TRBJ2-7; abundance: few; len: 14; d_gene: TRBD2; CDR3nt: TGCAGCGTTGAAGCTAGCGGGAGCCCCTACGAGCAGTACTTC; CDR3aa: CSVEASGSPYEQYF
v_gene: TRBV12-3/TRBV12-4; j_gene: TRBJ2-1; abundance: few; len: 15; d_gene: .; CDR3nt: TGTGCCAGCAGCTATGGAGCAGGCCTAAACAATGAGCAGTTCTTC; CDR3aa: CASSYGAGLNNEQFF
v_gene: TRBV28; j_gene: TRBJ1-5; abundance: .; len: 23; d_gene: TRBD1; CDR3nt: TGTGCCAGCAGTTCCAACGCCTGGGACAGGGGGCGAGAAGTAAGAGGTAGCAATCAGCCCCAGCATTTT; CDR3aa: CASSSNAWDRGREVRGSNQPQHF
v_gene: TRBV4-1; j_gene: TRBJ1-6; abundance: .; len: 15; d_gene: .; CDR3nt: TGCGCCAGCAGCCAAGATAGCCGGCCTAATTCACCCCTCCACTTT; CDR3aa: CASSQDSRPNSPLHF
v_gene: TRBV15; j_gene: TRBJ2-3; abundance: once; len: 16; d_gene: TRBD1; CDR3nt: TGTGCCACCAGCAGACTGGAGGGACAGGTTGAAAATACGCAGTATTTT; CDR3aa: CATSRLEGQVENTQYF
v_gene: TRBV7-2; j_gene: TRBJ2-2; abundance: .; len: 13; d_gene: .; CDR3nt: TGTGCCAGCAGCCCGCGTGCCTTAGGGGAGCTGCTTTTT; CDR3aa: CASSPRALGELLF
v_gene: TRBV12-3/TRBV12-4; j_gene: TRBJ1-1; abundance: .; len: 14; d_gene: .; CDR3nt: TGTGCCAGCAGTCAGGTTCGTTTGAACACTGAAGCTTTCTTT; CDR3aa: CASSQVRLNTEAFF
v_gene: TRBV11-3; j_gene: TRBJ2-5; abundance: .; len: 14; d_gene: TRBD1; CDR3nt: TGTGCCAGCAGCTTCCTACAGGGGCAAGAGACCCAGTACTTC; CDR3aa: CASSFLQGQETQYF
v_gene: TRBV6-1; j_gene: TRBJ1-2; abundance: .; len: 13; d_gene: TRBD1; CDR3nt: TGTGCCAGCAGTACAACAGGGGTGCATGGCTACACCTTC; CDR3aa: CASSTTGVHGYTF
v_gene: TRBV7-7; j_gene: TRBJ2-2; abundance: .; len: 14; d_gene: TRBD2; CDR3nt: TGTGCTAGCAGCCAGCGGGAGAGCGGCGGGGAGCTGTTTTTT; CDR3aa: CASSQRESGGELFF
v_gene: TRBV27; j_gene: TRBJ2-1; abundance: .; len: 17; d_gene: .; CDR3nt: TGTGCCAGCAGTCCCCCCAACCGACTGAGCTCCTACAATGAGCAGTTCTTC; CDR3aa: CASSPPNRLSSYNEQFF
v_gene: TRBV7-3; j_gene: TRBJ1-1; abundance: .; len: 13; d_gene: .; CDR3nt: TGTGCCAGCAGCTCACAACAGGGTACTGAAGCTTTCTTT; CDR3aa: CASSSQQGTEAFF
v_gene: TRBV7-2; j_gene: TRBJ2-3; abundance: few; len: 15; d_gene: .; CDR3nt: TGTGCCAGCAATCTGGGAACCTTCGGGACAGATACGCAGTATTTT; CDR3aa: CASNLGTFGTDTQYF
v_gene: TRBV5-1; j_gene: TRBJ2-3; abundance: many; len: 15; d_gene: TRBD1; CDR3nt: TGCGCCAGCAGCCTACTGACAGGGGGCCCAGATACGCAGTATTTT; CDR3aa: CASSLLTGGPDTQYF
v_gene: TRBV10-3; j_gene: TRBJ1-1; abundance: few; len: 12; d_gene: .; CDR3nt: TGTGCCATCAGTTCGACAGACACTGAAGCTTTCTTT; CDR3aa: CAISSTDTEAFF
v_gene: TRBV4-1; j_gene: TRBJ1-1; abundance: .; len: 14; d_gene: .; CDR3nt: TGCGCCAGCAGATCCATAACTGGGGGTACTGAAGCTTTCTTT; CDR3aa: CASRSITGGTEAFF
v_gene: TRBV7-6; j_gene: TRBJ2-1; abundance: .; len: 17; d_gene: TRBD2; CDR3nt: TGTGCCAGCAGCCCCCGACGTAGCGGGAGGGGGGACAATGAGCAGTTCTTC; CDR3aa: CASSPRRSGRGDNEQFF
v_gene: TRBV7-8; j_gene: TRBJ2-7; abundance: .; len: 16; d_gene: TRBD2; CDR3nt: TGTGCCAGCAGCTTAGCGGTAGCGGGAGGATCCTACGAGCAGTACTTC; CDR3aa: CASSLAVAGGSYEQYF
v_gene: TRBV5-1; j_gene: TRBJ1-2; abundance: many; len: 15; d_gene: .; CDR3nt: TGCGCCAGCAGCTTGGCCGGGACATCAAATAATGGCTACACCTTC; CDR3aa: CASSLAGTSNNGYTF
v_gene: TRBV5-8; j_gene: TRBJ2-3; abundance: .; len: 16; d_gene: TRBD2; CDR3nt: TGTGCCAGCAATGTGGGACTAGCGGGCCCTACAGATACGCAGTATTTT; CDR3aa: CASNVGLAGPTDTQYF
v_gene: TRBV4-1; j_gene: TRBJ1-1; abundance: .; len: 15; d_gene: .; CDR3nt: TGCGCCAGCAGCCAAGACTTGCGGGTCAGGGCTGAAGCTTTCTTT; CDR3aa: CASSQDLRVRAEAFF
v_gene: TRBV28; j_gene: TRBJ1-4; abundance: .; len: 13; d_gene: .; CDR3nt: TGTGCCAGCAGTTCCCCCGGAAATGAAAAACTGTTTTTT; CDR3aa: CASSSPGNEKLFF
v_gene: TRBV28; j_gene: TRBJ2-7; abundance: many; len: 13; d_gene: TRBD2; CDR3nt: TGTGCCAGCAGACTAGCGGGATCCTACGAGCAGTACTTC; CDR3aa: CASRLAGSYEQYF
v_gene: TRBV7-2; j_gene: TRBJ2-1; abundance: few; len: 17; d_gene: TRBD2; CDR3nt: TGTGCCAGCAGCTTATTGGTCCTAGCGGGAACCTACAATGAGCAGTTCTTC; CDR3aa: CASSLLVLAGTYNEQFF
v_gene: TRBV7-2; j_gene: TRBJ2-1; abundance: few; len: 16; d_gene: TRBD2; CDR3nt: TGTGCCAGCAGCACGCGGACTAGCGGGAGGTTTAATGAGCAGTTCTTC; CDR3aa: CASSTRTSGRFNEQFF
v_gene: TRBV7-9; j_gene: TRBJ2-2; abundance: .; len: 14; d_gene: .; CDR3nt: TGTGCCAAACGGTTCTATCTAAACACCGGGGAGCTGTTTTTT; CDR3aa: CAKRFYLNTGELFF
v_gene: TRBV7-2; j_gene: TRBJ2-3; abundance: many; len: 15; d_gene: .; CDR3nt: TGTGCCAGCACCGCTATAGGGGGAGGGCCAGGTACGCAGTATTTT; CDR3aa: CASTAIGGGPGTQYF
v_gene: TRBV7-9; j_gene: TRBJ1-3; abundance: .; len: 14; d_gene: .; CDR3nt: TGTGCCAGCAGCTCCACAGCGCCTGGAAACACCATATATTTT; CDR3aa: CASSSTAPGNTIYF
v_gene: TRBV10-3; j_gene: TRBJ1-2; abundance: .; len: 14; d_gene: TRBD1; CDR3nt: TGTGCCATCAGTCCTGGACAGGAGACCTATGGCTACACCTTC; CDR3aa: CAISPGQETYGYTF
v_gene: TRBV10-1; j_gene: TRBJ2-1; abundance: .; len: 11; d_gene: .; CDR3nt: TGCGCCAGCAGCGGTCTAACTGAGCAGTTCTTC; CDR3aa: CASSGLTEQFF
v_gene: TRBV7-8; j_gene: TRBJ2-5; abundance: many; len: 14; d_gene: .; CDR3nt: TGTGCCAGCACCAGGATGGGGATGGAAGAGACCCAGTACTTC; CDR3aa: CASTRMGMEETQYF
v_gene: TRBV4-3; j_gene: TRBJ2-1; abundance: .; len: 13; d_gene: .; CDR3nt: TGCGCCAGCAGCCAGGGACGGAACAATGAGCAGTTCTTC; CDR3aa: CASSQGRNNEQFF